This T cell receptor (beta chain) was sequenced in a study of response to subunit inactivated influenza vaccine. Study-wide points: The authors offered the suggestion that each seasonal influenza vaccination recruits few new T cells.

TCRdb analysed the RT-PCR reads with MiXCR anew, one entry per CDR3 protein. The sample shows approximately 730,000 distinct CDR3 sequences, 14% of them seen only once. V lost 0 bases and J 0 bases, leaving 3 bases between the germline ends. CDR3 length equals 14 residues. Germline CDR1 and CDR2: LGHDT and YNNKEL (reference sequence). This clonotype was detected many times. Its antigen is unknown. This sample comprised PBMCs from blood, obtained around 15 days before vaccination. The sequence came from a man aged 50 to 60 who received an inactivated influenza vaccine. The V gene is TRBV3-1, the J gene TRBJ1-5; D remains ambiguous. This CDR3 reads CASSQESSNQPQHF. CDR3 DNA: TGTGCCAGCAGCCAAGAAAGTAGCAATCAGCCCCAGCATTTT.